Listed below are T cell receptor beta chains from one sample, sequenced in a study of sequential checkpoint blockade in melanoma. Sequencing was performed with immunoSEQ multiplex PCR; in TCRdb, only in-frame clones are kept and a portion is missing. Of some 21,000 clones listed, more than 75% are singletons. Sequencing was performed on CD8+ T cells sorted from blood (inferred from file names), taken from a patient given nivolumab and ipilimumab in sequence. The source is a human donor with melanoma. Each CDR3 is given without its conserved first and last residue. A D gene is named only where the DNA matches it firmly.

d_gene	v_gene	j_gene	CDR3aa
TRBD1	TRBV6-5	TRBJ2-7	ASRQGQGPYEQY
-	TRBV28	TRBJ1-5	ASSSGDRLGH
-	TRBV7-2	TRBJ1-4	ASSLQGKLF
-	TRBV7-7	TRBJ2-5	ASSSTPGQGTQY
-	TRBV20-1	TRBJ2-7	SALGSEQY
-	TRBV18	TRBJ2-2	ASSPVPRGNTGELF
TRBD1	TRBV18	TRBJ2-5	ASSHRQGRETQY
TRBD2	TRBV7-2	TRBJ2-1	ASSPSGEGPENEQF
TRBD2	TRBV7-3	TRBJ2-7	ASSLLAESSYEQY
TRBD1	TRBV28	TRBJ1-1	ASRIFGTGVTEAF
TRBD2	TRBV27	TRBJ2-7	ASSSQRTGGIREQY
-	TRBV21-1	TRBJ1-2	AIPDRVQTG
-	TRBV30	TRBJ1-4	AWSSLEKLF
-	TRBV27	TRBJ1-5	ASSFRGQPQH
TRBD1	TRBV5-1	TRBJ2-5	ASSLGDSRETQY
-	TRBV28	TRBJ2-7	ASNQGLYLYEQY
TRBD2	TRBV10-3	-	AISGSGRADEQY
-	TRBV5-1	TRBJ1-6	ASIDQPGYRPLH
TRBD2	TRBV5-5	TRBJ2-1	ASSFSLAGVYNEQF
TRBD2	TRBV11-2	TRBJ2-1	ASSLFLAAYNEQF
-	TRBV2	TRBJ1-5	ASSGGRNQPQH
TRBD1	TRBV5-1	TRBJ1-2	ASSSGQGYGYT
-	TRBV11-2	TRBJ1-1	ASTQSYARVNTEAF
TRBD1	TRBV19	TRBJ1-3	ASSIGWTGKFSGNTIY
-	TRBV7-9	TRBJ1-1	ASSFYFGNTEAF
TRBD1	TRBV30	TRBJ1-5	AWSQPPGGYQPQH
TRBD1	TRBV28	TRBJ1-1	ASSLALTGGGTEAF
-	TRBV7-9	TRBJ1-1	ASSLWAGQMNTEAF
-	TRBV18	TRBJ2-7	ASSPAVESDEQY
-	TRBV7-9	TRBJ2-1	ASSPGGPSSYNEQF
-	TRBV10-3	TRBJ1-1	AISRGGEAF
TRBD1	TRBV19	TRBJ1-5	ASSGQGAQSNQPQH
TRBD1	TRBV4-2	TRBJ2-7	ASSQELTGGYEQY
-	TRBV28	TRBJ1-2	ASSLSLSYGYT
TRBD1	TRBV4-3	TRBJ1-1	ASSQVVATGGVNSEAF
TRBD1	TRBV28	TRBJ1-2	ASSWDRSYGYT